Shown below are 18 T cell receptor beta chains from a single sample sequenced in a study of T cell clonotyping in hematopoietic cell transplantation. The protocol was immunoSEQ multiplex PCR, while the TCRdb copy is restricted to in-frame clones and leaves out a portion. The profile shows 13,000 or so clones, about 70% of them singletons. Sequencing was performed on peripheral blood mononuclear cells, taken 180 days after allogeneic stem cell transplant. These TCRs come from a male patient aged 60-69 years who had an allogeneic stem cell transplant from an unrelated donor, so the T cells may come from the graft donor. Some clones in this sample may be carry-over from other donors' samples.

The CDR3 DNA follows: TGCAGCGTCCTGGTACAGGGGTCCGAGCAGTACTTC. This sequence encodes CSVLVQGSEQYF. This chain connects TRBV29-1 to TRBJ2-7, with TRBD1 matching 7 bases. CDR3 size: 12 residues. CDR1 SQVTM and CDR2 ANQGSEA come from the germline V gene. J was trimmed by 6 bases and V by 6 bases; bases with no gene match: 8.

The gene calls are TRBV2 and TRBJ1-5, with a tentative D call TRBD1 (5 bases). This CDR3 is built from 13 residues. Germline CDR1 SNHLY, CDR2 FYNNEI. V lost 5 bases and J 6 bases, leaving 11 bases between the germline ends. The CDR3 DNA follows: TGTGCCAGCAGTCTCGGGGCTCGTCAGCCCCAGCATTTT. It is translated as CASSLGARQPQHF.

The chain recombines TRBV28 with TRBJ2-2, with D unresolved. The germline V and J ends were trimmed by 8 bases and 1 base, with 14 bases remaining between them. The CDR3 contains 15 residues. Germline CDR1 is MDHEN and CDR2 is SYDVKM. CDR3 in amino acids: CASAPTQENTGELFF. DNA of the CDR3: TGTGCCAGCGCCCCGACTCAGGAGAACACCGGGGAGCTGTTTTTT.

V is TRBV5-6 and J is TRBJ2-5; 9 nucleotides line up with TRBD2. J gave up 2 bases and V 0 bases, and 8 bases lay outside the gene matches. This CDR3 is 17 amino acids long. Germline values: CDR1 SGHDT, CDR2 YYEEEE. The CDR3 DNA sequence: TGTGCCAGCAGCTTGGAGTCTAGCGGGGTACCTCAAGAGACCCAGTACTTC. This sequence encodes CASSLESSGVPQETQYF.

The CDR3 sequence is CASSSSGTTYEQYF. CDR3 nucleotides: TGTGCCAGCAGCTCTTCCGGGACAACCTACGAGCAGTACTTC. V is TRBV6-5 and J is TRBJ2-7; TRBD1 is a possible D gene (6 bases). CDR1 is MNHEY and CDR2 is SVGAGI in the germline V gene. V gave up 6 bases and J gave up 2 bases, with 14 bases separating them. CDR3 size: 14 residues.

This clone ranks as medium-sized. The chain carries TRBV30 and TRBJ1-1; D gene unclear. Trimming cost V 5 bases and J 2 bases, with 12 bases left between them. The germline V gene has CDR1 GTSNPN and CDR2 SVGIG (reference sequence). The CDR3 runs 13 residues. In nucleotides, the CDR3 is TGTGCCTGGTCCCTTAGCCCAAACACTGAAGCTTTCTTT. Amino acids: CAWSLSPNTEAFF.

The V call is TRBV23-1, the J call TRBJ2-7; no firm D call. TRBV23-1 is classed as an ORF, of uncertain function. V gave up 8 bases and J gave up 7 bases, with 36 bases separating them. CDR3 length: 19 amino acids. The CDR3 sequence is CASVSTPWGSGCSVGEQYF. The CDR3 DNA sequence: TGCGCCAGCGTATCGACTCCATGGGGATCTGGGTGCTCTGTGGGTGAGCAGTACTTC.

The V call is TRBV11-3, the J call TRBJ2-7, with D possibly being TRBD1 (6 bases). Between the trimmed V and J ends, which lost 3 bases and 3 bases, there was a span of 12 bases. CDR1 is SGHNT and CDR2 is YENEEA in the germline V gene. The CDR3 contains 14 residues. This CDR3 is CASSLGDRSYEQYF. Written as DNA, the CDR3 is TGTGCCAGCAGCTTGGGAGACAGGAGCTACGAGCAGTACTTC.

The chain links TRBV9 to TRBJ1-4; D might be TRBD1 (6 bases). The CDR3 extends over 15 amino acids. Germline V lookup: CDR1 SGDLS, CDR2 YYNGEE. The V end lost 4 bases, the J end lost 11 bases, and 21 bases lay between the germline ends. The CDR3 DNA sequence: TGTGCCAGCAGCTCTGGACAGACATTGCGTGATAAACTGTTTTTT. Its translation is CASSSGQTLRDKLFF. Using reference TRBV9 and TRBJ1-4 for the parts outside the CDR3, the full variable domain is DSGVTQTPKHLITATGQRVTLRCSPRSGDLSVYWYQQSLDQGLQFLIQYYNGEERAKGNILERFSAQQFPDLHSELNLSSLELGDSALYFCASSSGQTLRDKLFFGSGTQLSVL.

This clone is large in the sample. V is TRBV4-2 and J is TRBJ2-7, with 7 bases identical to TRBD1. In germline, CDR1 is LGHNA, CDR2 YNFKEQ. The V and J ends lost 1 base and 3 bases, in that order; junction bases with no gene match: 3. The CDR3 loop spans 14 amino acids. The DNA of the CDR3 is TGTGCCAGCAGCCAAGGACAGGGCGACTACGAGCAGTACTTC. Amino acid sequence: CASSQGQGDYEQYF.

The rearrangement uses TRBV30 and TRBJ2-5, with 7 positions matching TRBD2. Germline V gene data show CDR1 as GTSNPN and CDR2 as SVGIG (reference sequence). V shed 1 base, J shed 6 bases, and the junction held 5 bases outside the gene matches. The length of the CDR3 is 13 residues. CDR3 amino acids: CAWSGGGRKTQYF. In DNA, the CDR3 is TGTGCCTGGAGTGGGGGGGGGAGGAAGACCCAGTACTTC. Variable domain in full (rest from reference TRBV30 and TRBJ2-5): SQTIHQWPATLVQPVGSPLSLECTVEGTSNPNLYWYRQAAGRGLQLLFYSVGIGQISSEVPQNLSASRPQDRQFILSSKKLLLSDSGFYLCAWSGGGRKTQYFGPGTRLLVL.

Written as DNA, the CDR3 is TGTGCCAGCGGTGGGGACAGGGAAGGGTCCTATAATTCACCCCTCCACTTT. This gives the protein CASGGDREGSYNSPLHF. The rearrangement links TRBV28 to TRBJ1-6; the match to TRBD1 covers 9 bases. Unmatched junction bases numbered 9, after V lost 8 bases and J lost 1 base. The CDR3 length is 17 residues. CDR1 and CDR2 from the germline V gene are MDHEN and SYDVKM.

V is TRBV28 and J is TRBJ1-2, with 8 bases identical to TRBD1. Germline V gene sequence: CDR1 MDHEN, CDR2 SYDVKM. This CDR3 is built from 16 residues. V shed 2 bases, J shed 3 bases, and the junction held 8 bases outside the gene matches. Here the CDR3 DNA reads TGTGCCAGCAGTTTAGTCGGGACAGGTGGAGACTATGGCTACACCTTC. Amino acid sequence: CASSLVGTGGDYGYTF.

CDR3 amino acids: CASSFRVLGETQYF. DNA of the CDR3: TGTGCCAGCAGCTTCCGGGTCTTGGGAGAGACCCAGTACTTC. The chain uses TRBV7-8 and TRBJ2-5; D is unresolved. The ends were cut back, 3 bases at V and 4 bases at J, with 12 bases in the middle. The CDR3 loop spans 14 amino acids. From germline, CDR1 is SGHVS and CDR2 FQNEAQ.

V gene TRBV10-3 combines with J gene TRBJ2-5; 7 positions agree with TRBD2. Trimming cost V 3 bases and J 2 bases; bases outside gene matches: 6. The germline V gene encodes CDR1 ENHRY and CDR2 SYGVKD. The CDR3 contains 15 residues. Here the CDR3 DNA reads TGTGCCATCAGTGATGTGGGAGGGTCTCAAGAGACCCAGTACTTC. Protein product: CAISDVGGSQETQYF.

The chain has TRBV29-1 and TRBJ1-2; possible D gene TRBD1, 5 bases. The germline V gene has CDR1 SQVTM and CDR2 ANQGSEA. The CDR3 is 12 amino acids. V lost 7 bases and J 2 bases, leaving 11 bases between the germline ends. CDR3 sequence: CSAEGPNYGYTF. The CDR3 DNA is TGCAGCGCCGAGGGGCCAAACTATGGCTACACCTTC.

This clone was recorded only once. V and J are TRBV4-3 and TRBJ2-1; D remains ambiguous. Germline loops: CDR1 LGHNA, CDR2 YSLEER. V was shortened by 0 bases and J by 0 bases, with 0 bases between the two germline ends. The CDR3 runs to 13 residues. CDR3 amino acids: CASSQDSYNEQFF. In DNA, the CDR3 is TGCGCCAGCAGCCAAGACTCCTACAATGAGCAGTTCTTC.

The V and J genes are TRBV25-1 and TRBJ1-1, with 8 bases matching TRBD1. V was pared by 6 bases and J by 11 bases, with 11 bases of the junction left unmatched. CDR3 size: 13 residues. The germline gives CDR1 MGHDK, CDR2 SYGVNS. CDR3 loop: CASRGQGKLGAFF. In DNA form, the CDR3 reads TGTGCCAGCAGAGGACAGGGAAAGTTGGGTGCTTTCTTT.